The clone carrying this T cell receptor beta chain was seen more than once but under ten times. Its antigen is not known. This sample is part of a study of T cells in localized non-small cell lung cancer. Study-level findings and limits: Tumor samples were not multi-region, leaving intratumor heterogeneity unexcluded. Uninvolved adjacent lung had more T cell clonality than any other tissue, topping tumor. Among the top 100 tumor clones, a median about 58 appeared in adjacent lung. Longer overall survival associated with higher blood T cell density; shorter survival with higher adjacent-lung clonality.

Germline V gene sequence: CDR1 LNHNV, CDR2 YYDKDF (reference sequence). V lost 0 bases and J lost 7, with 19 bases in between. CDR3 size: 16 residues. The assay was immunoSEQ multiplex PCR, and TCRdb's table has in-frame clones only and misses some. This sample has 2,500 to 3,500 clones, with 15% to 20% found just once. V and J are TRBV15 and TRBJ2-7, with a tentative D call TRBD1 (6 bases). Sequencing was performed on lung tumor tissue, taken before any cancer treatment. The TCR originated in a man aged 40 to 70 with stage I lung adenocarcinoma. In DNA, the CDR3 is TGTGCCACCAGCAGAGAGGCCGGGACACCTTCCCCGGAGCAGTACTTC. Its translation: CATSREAGTPSPEQYF.